Each of the 9 T cell receptor beta chains below was sequenced from the same sample in a study of blood T cells in healthy people across ages. Next came a second PCR, run for about 7 to 12 cycles, which used a sample-barcoded 5' primer along with a J-beta primer mix. One entry per CDR3 protein results from TCRdb running MiXCR on the 5' RACE reads. In the table there are 1.5 million to 1.9 million distinct CDR3 sequences, approximately 42% of which are singletons. The specimen was blood. Receptors originate from a woman aged 18-30 years in good health.

The chain uses TRBV12-3 or TRBV12-4 and TRBJ1-2; tentative D call: TRBD1 (5 bases). This CDR3 is built from 15 residues. V was pared by 3 bases and J by 9 bases, with 20 bases between. The CDR3 sequence: CASSFVTGKPISYTF. DNA of the CDR3: TGTGCCAGCAGTTTTGTTACAGGAAAACCTATAAGCTACACCTTC.

This clonotype showed up just once. This rearrangement joins TRBV24-1 to TRBJ2-1; 8 bases match TRBD2. CDR3 size: 16 residues. Germline-derived CDR1 and CDR2 are KGHDR and SFDVKD. V was pared by 4 bases and J by 9 bases, with 13 bases of the junction left unmatched. The CDR3 loop reads CATSDPLREGLVEQFF. CDR3 DNA sequence: TGTGCCACCAGTGACCCTCTACGGGAGGGCCTTGTTGAGCAGTTCTTC.

V gene TRBV6-6 combines with J gene TRBJ1-5; D gene uncertain. V was cut by 0 bases and J by 1 base, with 7 bases left in between. The CDR3 runs 15 residues. Germline V gives CDR1 MNHNY, CDR2 SVGAGI (reference sequence). The CDR3 protein is CASSYSSGSNQPQHF. The DNA for the CDR3 is TGTGCCAGCAGTTACTCGAGCGGCAGCAATCAGCCCCAGCATTTT.

The chain employs TRBV20-1 and TRBJ2-5; 9 positions agree with TRBD2. The end of the DNA is better explained by TRBJ2-7, so the J call may be wrong. This CDR3 has 14 amino acids. The germline CDR1 and CDR2 sequences are DFQATT and SNEGSKA (reference sequence). CDR3 DNA sequence: TGCAGTGCTAGAGTAATAGCGGGAGTCGGCGAGCAGTACTTC. It encodes CSARVIAGVGEQYF.

Concerning this clonotype: This could be a read error, since a much larger clone is one nucleotide away. The chain links TRBV10-3 to TRBJ2-1, with 8 bases identical to TRBD2. J lost 10 bases, V lost 2 bases, and 10 bases had no gene match. CDR3 size: 15 residues. Germline V gene sequence: CDR1 ENHRY, CDR2 SYGVKD. As DNA, the CDR3 is TGTGCCATCAGTGAGACTAGCGGAGATACCTACGAGCAGTTCTTC. It specifies CAISETSGDTYEQFF.

This clonotype was found a few times. The chain is built from TRBV2 and TRBJ1-2, with no clear D. The CDR3 runs to 13 residues. Trimming stripped 6 bases from V and 1 base from J, with 9 bases between. CDR1 and CDR2 (germline): SNHLY, FYNNEI. The CDR3 nucleotides read TGTGCCAGCAGGGTCGAGAGTAACTATGGCTACACCTTC. It yields the protein CASRVESNYGYTF.

This clonotype was observed a handful of times. V and J are TRBV7-2 and TRBJ2-1, with unresolved D. The CDR3 covers 13 residues. From germline, CDR1 is SGHTA and CDR2 FQGNSA. V was pared by 2 bases and J by 6 bases, with 8 bases between. The CDR3 nucleotides read TGTGCCAGCAGCTTACAAACCCGCAATGAGCAGTTCTTC. As protein: CASSLQTRNEQFF.

The chain carries TRBV6-2 or TRBV6-3 and TRBJ2-1, with D maybe TRBD1 (6 bases). The CDR3 sequence is 15 residues long. Between the trimmed V and J ends, which lost 7 bases and 5 bases, there was a span of 18 bases. Germline lookup yields CDR1 MNHEY and CDR2 SVGEGT. Written as DNA, the CDR3 is TGTGCCAGCACCGCGAGGGGGTTAAGGGACAATGAGCAGTTCTTC. Protein: CASTARGLRDNEQFF.

J is TRBJ1-5 and V is TRBV20-1; D gene ambiguous. The CDR3 covers 15 residues. Germline V gives CDR1 DFQATT, CDR2 SNEGSKA (reference sequence). V shed 3 bases and J shed 0 bases, with 12 bases lying between them. CDR3 sequence reads: CSASAAQYSNQPQHF. The CDR3, as DNA: TGCAGTGCTAGCGCGGCGCAGTATAGCAATCAGCCCCAGCATTTT.